The 27 T cell receptor beta chains in this list originate from one sample, sequenced in a study of blood T cell repertoires in COVID-19. Repertoires were generated with immunoSEQ multiplex PCR, while TCRdb's copy carries only in-frame clones and drops some. In the table there are approximately 97,000 clones, approximately 90% of which are singletons. The sample comprised peripheral blood. These receptors all come from a man aged 60 to 69 with acute or convalescent COVID-19.

This chain uses TRBV2 with TRBJ2-5; possibly TRBD2 for D (7 bases). This CDR3 has 15 residues. The V gene lost 6 bases and the J gene lost 2 bases, with 16 bases spanning the gap. Germline V gene data show CDR1 as SNHLY and CDR2 as FYNNEI. The CDR3 sequence is CASRGHGGAQETQYF. In DNA, the CDR3 is TGTGCCAGCAGGGGTCATGGGGGGGCTCAAGAGACCCAGTACTTC.

The chain carries TRBV18 and TRBJ1-4; D gene ambiguous. CDR1 and CDR2 (germline): KGHSH, LQKENI. Trimming shortened V by 3 bases and J by 0 bases, and 8 bases separated the two germline ends. CDR3 length: 15 residues. CDR3 region: CASSPGVATNEKLFF. DNA of the CDR3: TGTGCCAGCTCACCTGGAGTGGCAACTAATGAAAAACTGTTTTTT.

The gene calls are TRBV5-1 and TRBJ2-2; 8 nucleotides agree with TRBD1. CDR1 and CDR2 (germline): SGHRS, YFSETQ. The CDR3 length is 13 residues. The V gene end was trimmed by 3 bases and the J gene end by 6 bases; junction bases not matched to a gene: 1. The CDR3 sequence: CASSSTGAGELFF. As DNA, the CDR3 is TGCGCCAGCAGCTCGACAGGGGCCGGGGAGCTGTTTTTT.

The chain is built from TRBV5-6 and TRBJ1-3, with 10 bases aligning to TRBD1. The CDR3 is made up of 16 amino acids. The trim removed 0 bases at V and 2 bases at J, leaving 2 bases unmatched. Germline values: CDR1 SGHDT, CDR2 YYEEEE. The CDR3 loop is CASSLVGQGAGNTIYF. The CDR3 nucleotides are TGTGCCAGCAGCTTGGTCGGACAGGGGGCTGGAAACACCATATATTTT.

This chain links TRBV2 with TRBJ1-2; D may be TRBD1 (5 bases). This CDR3 is 15 amino acids long. Germline values: CDR1 SNHLY, CDR2 FYNNEI. Deletions cut 11 bases from V and 6 bases from J, with 25 bases between. For the CDR3, the DNA is TGTGCCGGCCTCCGGGACTCCAAGAGTCCTCATGGCTACACCTTC. Encoded protein: CAGLRDSKSPHGYTF.

Concerning this clone: Other DNA sequences from this sample encode an identical CDR3 as well. The J gene is TRBJ1-1, the V gene TRBV5-6; perhaps TRBD1 as D (5 bases). Germline lookup yields CDR1 SGHDT and CDR2 YYEEEE. The V end was cut by 1 base, the J end by 0 bases, with 7 bases between. This CDR3 comprises 14 residues. The DNA of the CDR3 is TGTGCCAGCAGCTTGAGGGGAATGAACACTGAAGCTTTCTTT. Translated: CASSLRGMNTEAFF.

This clone was found once. The V and J genes are TRBV3-1 (or the pseudogene TRBV3-2) and TRBJ1-1, with 7 nucleotides matching TRBD1. The CDR3 is 14 amino acids. V dropped 5 bases and J dropped 5; count of bases not matched to a gene: 8. Germline-derived CDR1 and CDR2 are LGHDT and YNNKEL (reference sequence). Here the CDR3 reads CASSARQGETEAFF. In DNA form, the CDR3 reads TGTGCCAGCAGCGCCCGACAGGGTGAAACTGAAGCTTTCTTT.

This chain links TRBV2 with TRBJ1-5, with D unresolved. Trimming removed 2 bases at V and 3 bases at J, with 8 bases between. CDR1 is SNHLY, CDR2 FYNNEI, per germline. CDR3 length equals 14 residues. DNA for the CDR3: TGTGCCAGCAGTGAATCTGGAGTCAATCAGCCCCAGCATTTT. It encodes CASSESGVNQPQHF.

This rearrangement joins TRBV4-2 to TRBJ1-6, with D possibly TRBD1 on 5 matching bases. The CDR3 runs 16 residues. From germline, CDR1 is LGHNA and CDR2 YNFKEQ. Trimming left V 1 base short and J 7 bases short, with 14 bases between. Here the CDR3 DNA reads TGTGCCAGCAGCCAAGTGGCGGGGCCCCAAAATTCACCCCTCCACTTT. The encoded protein is CASSQVAGPQNSPLHF.

The chain carries TRBV28 and TRBJ1-1; no clear D. This CDR3 spans 16 amino acids. The V and J ends lost 2 bases and 3 bases respectively, with 16 bases between them. Germline CDR1 reads MDHEN; CDR2 reads SYDVKM. DNA for the CDR3: TGTGCCAGCAGTTTAGAGGGATGGAGGATGGACACTGAAGCTTTCTTT. Protein: CASSLEGWRMDTEAFF. The whole variable domain, filled in from reference TRBV28 and TRBJ1-1, reads DVKVTQSSRYLVKRTGEKVFLECVQDMDHENMFWYRQDPGLGLRLIYFSYDVKMKEKGDIPEGYSVSREKKERFSLILESASTNQTSMYLCASSLEGWRMDTEAFFGQGTRLTVV.

The chain recombines TRBV6-2 or TRBV6-3 with TRBJ1-5; 8 bases are a match to TRBD1. The trim removed 5 bases at V and 6 bases at J, leaving 9 bases unmatched. The germline CDR1 and CDR2 sequences are MNHEY and SVGEGT. This CDR3 spans 15 amino acids. Here the CDR3 DNA reads TGTGCCAGCAGTCCCATTACAGGGGGACCTCAGCCCCAGCATTTT. It codes for CASSPITGGPQPQHF.

The rearrangement links TRBV5-4 to TRBJ1-2, with 11 bases lining up with TRBD1. The CDR3 totals 15 residues. CDR1 and CDR2 from the germline V gene are SGHNT and YYREEE (reference sequence). Trimming took 4 bases from V and 3 from J; bases not matched to a gene: 5. This CDR3 reads CASSQGTGGDYGYTF. The CDR3 DNA reads as TGTGCCAGCAGCCAAGGGACAGGGGGGGACTATGGCTACACCTTC.

The chain employs TRBV11-3 and TRBJ1-1, with D perhaps TRBD1 (5 bases). CDR1 is SGHNT, CDR2 YENEEA, per germline. The CDR3 loop spans 14 amino acids. The ends were cut back, 0 bases at V and 7 bases at J, with 12 bases in the middle. The CDR3 sequence: CASSLDSRGSEAFF. CDR3 coding DNA: TGTGCCAGCAGCTTAGATAGTCGGGGGAGTGAAGCTTTCTTT.

This clone was counted a few times. The chain uses TRBV20-1 and TRBJ1-1; unclear D gene. V was trimmed by 2 bases and J by 12 bases, leaving 13 bases between them. This CDR3 contains 11 residues. Per germline, CDR1 DFQATT and CDR2 SNEGSKA (reference sequence). The CDR3 loop reads CSARYSGGTFF. The DNA for the CDR3 is TGCAGTGCTAGATACAGCGGCGGAACTTTCTTT.

This chain uses TRBV28 with TRBJ1-5; TRBD1 might be the D (6 bases). CDR3 length: 13 residues. Deletions cut 9 bases from V and 5 bases from J, with 14 bases between. From germline, CDR1 is MDHEN and CDR2 SYDVKM. The CDR3 reads CASRPGADQPQHF. For the CDR3, the DNA is TGTGCCAGTAGACCAGGGGCCGATCAGCCCCAGCATTTT.

The gene calls are TRBV29-1 and TRBJ1-2; D uncertain. Germline V gene sequence: CDR1 SQVTM, CDR2 ANQGSEA. Between the trimmed V and J ends, which lost 0 bases and 3 bases, there was a span of 14 bases. This CDR3 is built from 15 residues. Here the CDR3 reads CSVEDPLVSYYGYTF. The CDR3 DNA follows: TGCAGCGTTGAAGATCCCCTAGTCTCCTACTATGGCTACACCTTC.

J is TRBJ2-1 and V is TRBV2, with 10 bases lining up with TRBD2. CDR3 length: 19 amino acids. After removal of 0 bases from V and 0 bases from J, the junction contained 8 bases not matched to a gene. Germline CDR1 SNHLY, CDR2 FYNNEI. The CDR3 DNA reads as TGTGCCAGCAGTGAAGCGGTAGGAGCGGGGGGGAGCTCCTACAATGAGCAGTTCTTC. Translation gives CASSEAVGAGGSSYNEQFF.

The chain recombines TRBV7-2 with TRBJ1-2, with 8 bases identical to TRBD1. CDR3 length: 14 residues. Germline V gene data show CDR1 as SGHTA and CDR2 as FQGNSA. V was clipped by 1 base and J by 7 bases; unmatched bases: 5. The CDR3: CASSLEQGVGGYTF. Here the CDR3 DNA reads TGTGCCAGCAGCTTAGAACAGGGGGTGGGTGGCTACACCTTC.

This chain links TRBV29-1 with TRBJ1-4; D ambiguous. V was cut by 3 bases and J by 8 bases, with 10 bases left in between. The germline CDR1 and CDR2 sequences are SQVTM and ANQGSEA. CDR3 length: 12 residues. The CDR3 nucleotides read TGCAGCGTTGACAGCGTCGGGGAAAAACTGTTTTTT. It is translated as CSVDSVGEKLFF.

The V gene is TRBV29-1, the J gene TRBJ2-1, with TRBD2 matching 9 bases. Looked up from germline, CDR1 is SQVTM and CDR2 is ANQGSEA. The CDR3 extends over 12 amino acids. V lost 4 bases to trimming and J lost 6 bases; unmatched junction nucleotides: 1. The CDR3 region is CSVGRGGNEQFF. The CDR3 coding sequence is TGCAGCGTTGGGCGGGGGGGCAATGAGCAGTTCTTC.

V gene TRBV6-5 combines with J gene TRBJ1-2; D may be TRBD1 (6 bases). The CDR3 has 14 amino acids. The V end was cut by 0 bases, the J end by 5 bases, with 10 bases between. CDR1 and CDR2 from the germline V gene are MNHEY and SVGAGI. The CDR3 nucleotides are TGTGCCAGCAGTTACTCCAGGGGTAGTTATGGCTACACCTTC. The encoded protein is CASSYSRGSYGYTF.

This chain links TRBV18 with TRBJ2-1, with D possibly TRBD2 on 6 matching bases. V was cut by 8 bases and J by 9 bases, with 17 bases left in between. Germline V gene data show CDR1 as KGHSH and CDR2 as LQKENI. The CDR3 is 13 amino acids. CDR3 in amino acids: CASLSGLVGEQFF. CDR3 bases: TGTGCCAGCCTTAGCGGTTTGGTCGGTGAGCAGTTCTTC. The full variable domain, its missing parts supplied by reference TRBV18 and TRBJ2-1, is NAGVMQNPRHLVRRRGQEARLRCSPMKGHSHVYWYRQLPEEGLKFMVYLQKENIIDESGMPKERFSAEFPKEGPSILRIQQVVRGDSAAYFCASLSGLVGEQFFGPGTRLTVL.

The V gene is TRBV7-2, the J gene TRBJ1-2, with TRBD1 matching over 7 bases. Germline V gene data show CDR1 as SGHTA and CDR2 as FQGNSA. Losses at the gene ends were 2 bases for V and 0 bases for J; bases not matched to a gene: 6. This CDR3 region has 16 residues. The CDR3 nucleotides read TGTGCCAGCAGCTTACCTTCGACAGGGACTAACTATGGCTACACCTTC. Protein: CASSLPSTGTNYGYTF.

Details on this clone: Additional DNA sequences in this sample encode the identical CDR3. This chain links TRBV5-1 with TRBJ1-2; D gene unclear. Germline loops: CDR1 SGHRS, CDR2 YFSETQ. Trimming stripped 0 bases from V and 8 bases from J, with 8 bases between. The CDR3 has 12 amino acids. CDR3 region: CASSLGAGGYTF. The CDR3 DNA is TGCGCCAGCAGCTTGGGAGCGGGGGGCTACACCTTC.

The V call is TRBV3-1 (or the pseudogene TRBV3-2), the J call TRBJ2-5, with TRBD1 as a possible D gene (5 bases). The V end lost 4 bases, the J end lost 3 bases, and 12 bases lay between the germline ends. The CDR3 is made up of 14 amino acids. Germline CDR1 reads LGHDT; CDR2 reads YNNKEL (reference sequence). The DNA of the CDR3 is TGTGCCAGCAGCCTCGGACACATAAAAGAGACCCAGTACTTC. Encoded protein: CASSLGHIKETQYF.

This rearrangement joins TRBV11-3 to TRBJ2-5; TRBD1 matches 8 bases. J gave up 5 bases and V 5 bases, and 16 bases lay outside the gene matches. Per the germline V gene, CDR1 is SGHNT and CDR2 is YENEEA. CDR3 length: 17 residues. The CDR3 region has the DNA TGTGCCAGCAGCCCCCGACCAGGACAGGGCTTTGGGGAGACCCAGTACTTC. Encoded protein: CASSPRPGQGFGETQYF.

The J gene is TRBJ2-1, the V gene TRBV5-4; the D gene is possibly TRBD2 (6 bases). The V end was cut by 5 bases, the J end by 9 bases, with 27 bases between. This CDR3 has 17 residues. The V gene's germline CDR1 is SGHNT and CDR2 YYREEE (reference sequence). In nucleotides, the CDR3 is TGTGCCAGCAGGGTGAGGCTGGGCGGGGCCGCCGATGGTGAGCAGTTCTTC. Its translation: CASRVRLGGAADGEQFF. The full variable domain, rest sourced from reference TRBV5-4 and TRBJ2-1, is ETGVTQSPTHLIKTRGQQVTLRCSSQSGHNTVSWYQQALGQGPQFIFQYYREEENGRGNFPPRFSGLQFPNYSSELNVNALELDDSALYLCASRVRLGGAADGEQFFGPGTRLTVL.